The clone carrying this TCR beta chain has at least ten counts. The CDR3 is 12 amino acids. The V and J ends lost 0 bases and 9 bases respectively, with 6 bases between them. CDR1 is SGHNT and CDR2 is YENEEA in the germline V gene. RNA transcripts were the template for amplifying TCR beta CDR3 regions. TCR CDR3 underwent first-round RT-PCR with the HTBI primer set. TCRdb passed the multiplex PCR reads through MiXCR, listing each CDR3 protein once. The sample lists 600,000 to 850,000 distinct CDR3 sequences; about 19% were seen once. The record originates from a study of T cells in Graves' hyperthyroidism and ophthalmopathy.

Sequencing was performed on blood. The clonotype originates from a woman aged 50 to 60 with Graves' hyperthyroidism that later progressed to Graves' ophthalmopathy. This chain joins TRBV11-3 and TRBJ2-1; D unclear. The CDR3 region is CASSLDPAEQFF. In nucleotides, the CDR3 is TGTGCCAGCAGCTTAGATCCCGCTGAGCAGTTCTTC.